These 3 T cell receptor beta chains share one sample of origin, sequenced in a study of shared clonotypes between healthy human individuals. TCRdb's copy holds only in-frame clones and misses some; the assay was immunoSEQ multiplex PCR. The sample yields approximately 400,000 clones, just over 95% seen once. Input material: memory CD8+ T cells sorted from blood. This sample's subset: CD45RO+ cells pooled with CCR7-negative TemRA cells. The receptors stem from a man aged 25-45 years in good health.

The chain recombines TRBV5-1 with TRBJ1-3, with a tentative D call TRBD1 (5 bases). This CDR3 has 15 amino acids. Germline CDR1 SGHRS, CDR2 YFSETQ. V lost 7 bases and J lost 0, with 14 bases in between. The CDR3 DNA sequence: TGCGCCAGCGGACCGGGACCGAGCTCTGGAAACACCATATATTTT. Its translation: CASGPGPSSGNTIYF.

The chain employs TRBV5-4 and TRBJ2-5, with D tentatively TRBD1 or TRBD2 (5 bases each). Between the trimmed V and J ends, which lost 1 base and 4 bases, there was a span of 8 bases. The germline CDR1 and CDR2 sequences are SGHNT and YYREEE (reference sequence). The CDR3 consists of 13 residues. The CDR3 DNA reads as TGTGCCAGCAGCTTGCCCGGGGCAGAGACCCAGTACTTC. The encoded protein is CASSLPGAETQYF.

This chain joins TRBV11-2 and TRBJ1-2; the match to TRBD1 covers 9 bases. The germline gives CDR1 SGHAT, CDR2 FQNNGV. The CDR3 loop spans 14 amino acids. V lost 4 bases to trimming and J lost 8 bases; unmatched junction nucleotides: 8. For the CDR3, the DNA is TGTGCCAGCAGCTCCCACCGGGACAGGGTAGGCTACACCTTC. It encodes CASSSHRDRVGYTF.